The following is a TCR beta chain sequence with its context. This entry belongs to a study of blood T cell repertoires in COVID-19. The CDR3 length is 16 residues. Germline V gene sequence: CDR1 SGHAT, CDR2 FQNNGV. The V segment lost 4 bases and the J segment 2 bases; nucleotides outside the gene matches: 4. Using immunoSEQ multiplex PCR, the repertoire was profiled, and TCRdb retains in-frame clones only, with some absent. The sample carries just over 300,000 clones, 75% to 90% recorded once. The receptor comes from a man younger than 40 who had recovered from COVID-19. Material: PBMCs or T cells enriched from blood (not recorded which). The chain links TRBV11-2 to TRBJ2-5; 13 positions match TRBD2. CDR3 amino acids: CASSSRLAGGQETQYF. For the CDR3, the DNA is TGTGCCAGCAGCTCCAGACTAGCGGGGGGACAAGAGACCCAGTACTTC.